The entry below describes one TCR beta chain. Its specificity is unknown. This entry is derived from a study of post-analysis software for immune sequencing data. Study details: As for disease course, relapsing-remitting, secondary progressive and progressive-relapsing multiple sclerosis were all included. Overall study results and limits: Multiple sclerosis was associated with a significant reduction in normalized Chao1 diversity relative to controls. TRBV5-6, TRBV5-1 and TRBV20-1 belonged to a set of roughly 5 TRBV segments that were more frequent in patients than controls. Clustering by F measure revealed strong co-clustering among samples prepared together in one batch.

Libraries were made from TCR beta cDNA, and they carried unique molecular identifiers. Some 500,000 cDNA molecules were obtained from approximately 1 to 10 million T cells. MiXCR was run by TCRdb on the PCR reads, yielding one entry per CDR3 protein. The profile shows about 760,000 distinct CDR3 sequences, 30% of them singletons. Germline V gene lookup returns CDR1 SNHLY and CDR2 FYNNEI. The CDR3 runs to 13 residues. The germline V and J ends were trimmed by 6 bases and 6 bases, with 13 bases remaining between them. The receptor was isolated from a girl aged 5 to 17 with multiple sclerosis. The chain uses TRBV2 and TRBJ2-3; D is undetermined. Sample: blood. The CDR3, as DNA: TGTGCCAGCAGGGCGCTCCCTCGGGATACGCAGTATTTT. It translates to CASRALPRDTQYF.